The source of this TCR beta chain is a study of T cell changes during pregnancy in multiple sclerosis. This CDR3 is built from 16 residues. V was pared by 6 bases and J by 2 bases, with 17 bases between. CDR1 is MNHEY and CDR2 is SMNVEV in the germline V gene (reference sequence). Assay: immunoSEQ multiplex PCR; the TCRdb copy retains only in-frame clones and omits some. The table lists about 62,000 clones, about 88% of them singletons. V gene TRBV27 combines with J gene TRBJ1-5; TRBD1 might be the D (6 bases). This sequence originates from a female donor with multiple sclerosis, enrolled in a pregnancy study. Specimen: peripheral blood, collected in the first trimester of pregnancy. The CDR3 spells CASRLTGFEGNQPQHF. As DNA, the CDR3 is TGTGCCAGCAGATTAACAGGGTTTGAGGGCAATCAGCCCCAGCATTTT.